This T cell receptor beta chain was sequenced during a study of CD8 T cells in Susac syndrome. Remarks on this clonotype: Antigen specificity is unknown.

Regarding the study as a whole: By the study's own acknowledgment, its TCR sequencing and HLA analysis included relatively few individuals.

The RNA input was about 0.5 to 1 ug, and it was reverse transcribed with random hexamers. It was immunoSEQ multiplex PCR that amplified TCR beta CDR3 across 54 Vbeta and 13 Jbeta. A single record per CDR3 protein comes from TCRdb applying MiXCR to the immunoSEQ multiplex PCR reads. The table includes approximately 300,000 distinct CDR3 sequences, around 85% detected once. CD8+ and CD4+ T cells circulating in blood were sequenced for TCR beta. This clonotype was obtained from a human donor with multiple sclerosis. Material for sequencing was CD8+ T cells from PBMCs.

This chain's CDR3 is CASSMGTGGYGYTF. The CDR3 DNA reads TGTGCCAGTAGTATGGGTACAGGGGGCTATGGCTACACCTTC. The chain joins TRBV19 to TRBJ1-2; 8 bases agree with TRBD1. Germline loops: CDR1 LNHDA, CDR2 SQIVND (reference sequence). The CDR3 runs 14 residues. V was pared by 3 bases and J by 4 bases, with 4 bases of the junction left unmatched. Variable domain in full (rest from reference TRBV19 and TRBJ1-2): DGGITQSPKYLFRKEGQNVTLSCEQNLNHDAMYWYRQDPGQGLRLIYYSQIVNDFQKGDIAEGYSVSREKKESFPLTVTSAQKNPTAFYLCASSMGTGGYGYTFGSGTRLTVV.